The 9 T cell receptor beta chains listed next were all sequenced from one sample in a study of cytomegalovirus exposure and HLA in healthy donors. Produced via immunoSEQ multiplex PCR; TCRdb's table is partial and in-frame only. The repertoire holds 160,000 or so clones, with approximately 90% as singletons. The source material was PBMCs. The receptor source for this set is a man younger than 30 in good health and CMV-seronegative.

The chain couples TRBV7-9 to TRBJ1-2; 8 bases are a match to TRBD1. The J segment lost 2 bases and the V segment lost 11 bases, leaving 13 bases of the junction unmatched. The CDR3 is made up of 15 amino acids. Germline lookup yields CDR1 SEHNR and CDR2 FQNEAQ (reference sequence). The CDR3 protein is CAPGGGQGENYGYTF. The CDR3 DNA reads as TGTGCCCCAGGGGGCGGACAGGGAGAGAACTATGGCTACACCTTC.

The genes are TRBV5-1 and TRBJ1-3; D might be TRBD1 (6 bases). The V end lost 1 base, the J end lost 4 bases, and 18 bases lay between the germline ends. CDR1 and CDR2 (germline): SGHRS, YFSETQ. This CDR3 contains 17 residues. In nucleotides, the CDR3 is TGCGCCAGCAGCTTGCTAGGGACACCGAATCGGGGAAACACCATATATTTT. Protein: CASSLLGTPNRGNTIYF.

In regard to this clone: The junction and the germline gene differ at one end; a read error may be behind it. The chain recombines TRBV7-7 with TRBJ2-3; tentative D call: TRBD1 (6 bases). The length of the CDR3 is 14 residues. Germline V gives CDR1 SSHAT, CDR2 FNYEAQ (reference sequence). CDR3 region: CASSLTQGLDTQYF. The DNA for the CDR3 is TGTGCTAGCAGCTTAACACAGGGATTAGATACGCAGTATTTT.

The chain recombines TRBV5-1 with TRBJ2-3; 14 nucleotides line up with TRBD2. Trimming at V came to 4 bases and at J to 2 bases, leaving 3 bases not matched to a gene. CDR1 and CDR2 from the germline V gene are SGHRS and YFSETQ. CDR3 length equals 16 residues. CDR3 bases: TGCGCCAGCAGCCCGGGACTAGCGGGGGCCACAGATACGCAGTATTTT. Amino acid sequence: CASSPGLAGATDTQYF.

The chain combines TRBV4-1 with TRBJ1-1; D is perhaps TRBD1 (5 bases). The CDR3 runs 16 residues. V lost 0 bases and J 1 base, leaving 12 bases between the germline ends. Germline V CDR1 and CDR2: MGHRA, YSYEKL. The CDR3 reads CASSQEGGLPNTEAFF. The CDR3 nucleotides are TGCGCCAGCAGCCAAGAGGGGGGACTGCCGAACACTGAAGCTTTCTTT.

The V and J genes are TRBV5-1 and TRBJ2-5; D might be TRBD1 (6 bases). Deletions cut 4 bases from V and 5 bases from J, with 18 bases between. Germline V lookup: CDR1 SGHRS, CDR2 YFSETQ. The CDR3 is 15 residues long. The CDR3 spells CASSPGVGLGETQYF. The CDR3 DNA reads as TGCGCCAGCAGCCCAGGGGTCGGTCTGGGGGAGACCCAGTACTTC.

The table lists this clone with a count of one. J is TRBJ1-1 and V is TRBV6-5; a possible D gene is TRBD1 (6 bases). The CDR3 runs to 15 residues. CDR1 and CDR2 (germline): MNHEY, SVGAGI. V lost 7 bases, J lost 1 base, and 16 bases lay in between. CDR3 sequence reads: CASTGQPMGNTEAFF. The DNA of the CDR3 is TGTGCCAGCACCGGACAGCCAATGGGGAACACTGAAGCTTTCTTT.

This clone has a single count. This chain joins TRBV6-4 and TRBJ2-3, with 7 bases identical to TRBD1. CDR1 is MRHNA and CDR2 is SNTAGT in the germline V gene. J lost 1 base, V lost 3 bases, and 4 bases had no gene match. CDR3 length equals 15 residues. The CDR3 here is CASSEEQGRTDTQYF. DNA for the CDR3: TGTGCCAGCAGTGAGGAACAGGGGCGCACAGATACGCAGTATTTT.

There are a few counts of this clone. The CDR3 spells CASSLKGSNQPQHF. CDR3 nucleotides: TGTGCCAGCAGTCTAAAGGGGAGCAATCAGCCCCAGCATTTT. The J gene is TRBJ1-5, the V gene TRBV6-5; maybe TRBD1 (5 bases). Germline values: CDR1 MNHEY, CDR2 SVGAGI. Trimming removed 5 bases from V and 1 base from J, with 9 bases in between. The CDR3 extends over 14 amino acids.